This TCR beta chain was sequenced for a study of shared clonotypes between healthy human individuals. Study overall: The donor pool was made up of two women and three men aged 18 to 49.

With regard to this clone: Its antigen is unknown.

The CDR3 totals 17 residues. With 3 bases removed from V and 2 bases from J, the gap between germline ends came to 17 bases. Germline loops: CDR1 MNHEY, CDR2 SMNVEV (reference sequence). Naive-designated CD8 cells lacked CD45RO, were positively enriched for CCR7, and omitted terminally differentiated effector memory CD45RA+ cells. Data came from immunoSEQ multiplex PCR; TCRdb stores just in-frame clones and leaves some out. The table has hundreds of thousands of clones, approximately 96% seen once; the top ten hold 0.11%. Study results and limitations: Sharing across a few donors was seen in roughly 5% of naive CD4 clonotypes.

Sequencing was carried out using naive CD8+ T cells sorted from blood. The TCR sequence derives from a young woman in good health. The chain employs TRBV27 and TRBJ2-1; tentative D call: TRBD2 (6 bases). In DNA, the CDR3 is TGTGCCAGCAGTTTTACCGTGACTAGAGCGGCCTACAATGAGCAGTTCTTC. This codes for CASSFTVTRAAYNEQFF.